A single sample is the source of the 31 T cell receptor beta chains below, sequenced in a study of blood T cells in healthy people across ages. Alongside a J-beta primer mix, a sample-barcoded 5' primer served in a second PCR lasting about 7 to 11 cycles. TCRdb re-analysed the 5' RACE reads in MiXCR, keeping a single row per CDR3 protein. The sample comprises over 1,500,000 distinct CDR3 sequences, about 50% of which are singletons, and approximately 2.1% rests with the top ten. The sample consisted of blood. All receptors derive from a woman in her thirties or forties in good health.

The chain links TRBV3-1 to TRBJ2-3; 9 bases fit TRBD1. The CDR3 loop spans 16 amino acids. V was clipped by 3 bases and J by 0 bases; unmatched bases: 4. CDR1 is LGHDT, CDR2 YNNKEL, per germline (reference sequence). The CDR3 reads CASSHYGTGSTDTQYF. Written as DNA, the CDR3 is TGTGCCAGCAGCCACTACGGGACAGGGAGCACAGATACGCAGTATTTT.

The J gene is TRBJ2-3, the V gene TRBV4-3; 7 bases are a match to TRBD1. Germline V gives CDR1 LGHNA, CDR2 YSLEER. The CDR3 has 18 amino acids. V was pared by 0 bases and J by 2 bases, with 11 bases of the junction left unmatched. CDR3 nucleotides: TGCGCCAGCAGCCAAGACTCTCACCTGGGACAGTACACAGATACGCAGTATTTT. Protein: CASSQDSHLGQYTDTQYF.

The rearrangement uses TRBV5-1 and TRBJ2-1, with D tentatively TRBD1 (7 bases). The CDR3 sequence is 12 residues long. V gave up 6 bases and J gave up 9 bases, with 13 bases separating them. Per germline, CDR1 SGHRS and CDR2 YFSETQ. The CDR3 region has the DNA TGCGCCAGCATCAGTCAGGGGGGTGAGCAGTTCTTC. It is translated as CASISQGGEQFF.

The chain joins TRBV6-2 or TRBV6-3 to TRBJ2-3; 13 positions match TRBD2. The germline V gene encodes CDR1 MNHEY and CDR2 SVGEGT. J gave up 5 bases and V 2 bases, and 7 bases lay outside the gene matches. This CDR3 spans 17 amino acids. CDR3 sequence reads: CASSYLGLAGERDTQYF. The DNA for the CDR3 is TGTGCCAGCAGTTACCTTGGACTAGCGGGGGAAAGAGATACGCAGTATTTT.

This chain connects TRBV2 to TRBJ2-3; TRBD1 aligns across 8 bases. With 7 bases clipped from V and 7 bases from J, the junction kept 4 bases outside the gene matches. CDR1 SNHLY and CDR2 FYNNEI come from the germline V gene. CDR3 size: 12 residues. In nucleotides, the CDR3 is TGTGCCAGCAATACAGGGGGAAATACGCAGTATTTT. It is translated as CASNTGGNTQYF.

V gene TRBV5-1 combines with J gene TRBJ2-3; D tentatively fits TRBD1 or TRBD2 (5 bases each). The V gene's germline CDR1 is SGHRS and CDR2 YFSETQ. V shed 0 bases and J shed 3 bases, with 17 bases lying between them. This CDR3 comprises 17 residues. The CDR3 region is CASSLDLAGSATDTQYF. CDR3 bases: TGCGCCAGCAGCTTGGATCTGGCAGGGAGCGCGACAGATACGCAGTATTTT.

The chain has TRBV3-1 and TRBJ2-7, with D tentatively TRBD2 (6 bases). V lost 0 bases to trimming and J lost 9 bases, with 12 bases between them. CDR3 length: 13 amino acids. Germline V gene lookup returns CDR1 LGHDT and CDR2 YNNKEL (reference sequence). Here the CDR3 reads CASSQEGGKAQYF. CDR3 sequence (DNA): TGTGCCAGCAGCCAAGAAGGAGGGAAGGCGCAGTACTTC.

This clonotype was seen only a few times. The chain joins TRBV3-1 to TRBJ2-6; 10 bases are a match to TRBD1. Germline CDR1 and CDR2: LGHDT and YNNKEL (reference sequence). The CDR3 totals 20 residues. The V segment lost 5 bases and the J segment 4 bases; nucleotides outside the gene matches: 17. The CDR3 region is CASSTQILGQGPSGANVLTF. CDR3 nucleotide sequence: TGTGCCAGCAGCACACAAATCCTGGGACAGGGGCCTTCGGGGGCCAACGTCCTGACTTTC.

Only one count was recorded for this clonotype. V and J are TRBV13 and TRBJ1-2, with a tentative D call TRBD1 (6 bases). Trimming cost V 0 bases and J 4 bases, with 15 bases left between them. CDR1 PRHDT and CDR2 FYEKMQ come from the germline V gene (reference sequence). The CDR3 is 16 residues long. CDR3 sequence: CASSLGTGSMRYGYTF. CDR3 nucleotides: TGTGCCAGCAGCTTAGGCACAGGGTCGATGCGCTATGGCTACACCTTC.

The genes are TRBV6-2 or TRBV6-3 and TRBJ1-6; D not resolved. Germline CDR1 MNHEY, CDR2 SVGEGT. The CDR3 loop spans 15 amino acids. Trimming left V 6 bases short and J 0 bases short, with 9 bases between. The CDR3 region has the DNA TGTGCCAGCAGGGACTCAGTCTCCTATAATTCACCCCTCCACTTT. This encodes CASRDSVSYNSPLHF.

CDR3: CASSQPTSDDEQFF. CDR3 nucleotides: TGTGCCAGCAGCCAACCTACTAGCGACGATGAGCAGTTCTTC. The chain uses TRBV4-2 and TRBJ2-1; 7 bases match TRBD2. The junction had 6 bases not matched to a gene; V was cut back by 2 bases and J by 8 bases. The CDR3 runs 14 residues. Germline V CDR1 and CDR2: LGHNA, YNFKEQ.

This chain's CDR3 is CSVSGVNRADTQYF. The CDR3 DNA is TGCAGCGTTTCCGGTGTGAATCGGGCAGATACGCAGTATTTT. The chain recombines TRBV29-1 with TRBJ2-3; no reliable D call. The CDR3 runs 14 residues. V was pared by 5 bases and J by 4 bases, with 16 bases between. Germline V gives CDR1 SQVTM, CDR2 ANQGSEA.

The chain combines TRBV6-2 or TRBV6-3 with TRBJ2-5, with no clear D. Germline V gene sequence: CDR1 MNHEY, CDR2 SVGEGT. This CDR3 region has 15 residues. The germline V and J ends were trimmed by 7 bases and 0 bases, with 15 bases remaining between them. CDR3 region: CASNSPGKYQETQYF. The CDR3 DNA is TGTGCCAGCAACTCGCCCGGCAAGTACCAAGAGACCCAGTACTTC.

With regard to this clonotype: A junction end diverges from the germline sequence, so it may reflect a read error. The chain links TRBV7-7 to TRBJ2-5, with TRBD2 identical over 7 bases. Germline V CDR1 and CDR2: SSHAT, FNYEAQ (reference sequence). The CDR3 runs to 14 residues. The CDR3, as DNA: TGTGCTAGCAGCTCCGGGACTAAGGGAGAGACCCAGTACTTC. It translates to CASSSGTKGETQYF.

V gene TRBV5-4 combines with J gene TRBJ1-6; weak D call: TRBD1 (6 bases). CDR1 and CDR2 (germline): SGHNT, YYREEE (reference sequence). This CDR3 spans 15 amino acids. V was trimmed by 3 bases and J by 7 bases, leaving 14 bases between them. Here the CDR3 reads CASSSLQGGNSPLHF. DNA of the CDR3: TGTGCCAGCAGCTCATTACAGGGAGGCAATTCACCCCTCCACTTT.

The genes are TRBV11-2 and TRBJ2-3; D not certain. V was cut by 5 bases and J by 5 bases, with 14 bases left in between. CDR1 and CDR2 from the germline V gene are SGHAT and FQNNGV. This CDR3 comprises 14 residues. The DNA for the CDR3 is TGTGCCAGCAGCCTAATTACGTTTCAAGATACGCAGTATTTT. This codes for CASSLITFQDTQYF.

The CDR3: CASTTRLGGDNEQFF. The DNA of the CDR3 is TGTGCCAGCACCACCCGGTTAGGGGGAGACAATGAGCAGTTCTTC. This chain links TRBV28 with TRBJ2-1, with a possible D match to TRBD1 (6 bases). Germline lookup yields CDR1 MDHEN and CDR2 SYDVKM. The CDR3 has 15 amino acids. V dropped 7 bases and J dropped 5 bases, with 18 bases sitting between them.

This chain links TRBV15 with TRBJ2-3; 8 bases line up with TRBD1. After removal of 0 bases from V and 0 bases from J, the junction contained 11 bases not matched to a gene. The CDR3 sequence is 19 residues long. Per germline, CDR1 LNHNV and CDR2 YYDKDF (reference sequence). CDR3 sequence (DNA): TGTGCCACCAGCAGAGACCAACATGTGACAGGGGATAGCACAGATACGCAGTATTTT. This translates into CATSRDQHVTGDSTDTQYF.

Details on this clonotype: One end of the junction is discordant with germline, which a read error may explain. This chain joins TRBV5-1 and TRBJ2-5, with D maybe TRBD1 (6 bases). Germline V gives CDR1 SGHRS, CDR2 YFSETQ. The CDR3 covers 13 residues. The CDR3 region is CASRSQGGETQYF. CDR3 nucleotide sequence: TGTGCCAGCCGATCACAGGGCGGGGAGACCCAGTACTTC. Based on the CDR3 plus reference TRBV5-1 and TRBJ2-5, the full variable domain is KAGVTQTPRYLIKTRGQQVTLSCSPISGHRSVSWYQQTPGQGLQFLFEYFSETQRNKGNFPGRFSGRQFSNSRSEMNVSTLELGDSALYLCASRSQGGETQYFGPGTRLLVL.

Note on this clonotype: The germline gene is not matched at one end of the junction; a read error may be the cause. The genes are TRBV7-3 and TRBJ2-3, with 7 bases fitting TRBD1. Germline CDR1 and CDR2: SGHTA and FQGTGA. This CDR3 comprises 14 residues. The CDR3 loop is CANSRQGRTDTQYF. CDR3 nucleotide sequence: TGTGCCAACAGCCGACAGGGACGCACAGATACGCAGTATTTT. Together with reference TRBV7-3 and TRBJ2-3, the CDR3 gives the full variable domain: GAGVSQTPSNKVTEKGKYVELRCDPISGHTALYWYRQSLGQGPEFLIYFQGTGAADDSGLPNDRFFAVRPEGSVSTLKIQRTERGDSAVYLCANSRQGRTDTQYFGPGTRLTVL.

The CDR3, as DNA: TGTGCCAGCAGCCGGACAGATTCCGGAAGTGCTTTCTTT. This translates into CASSRTDSGSAFF. J is TRBJ1-1 and V is TRBV5-6; possibly TRBD1 for D (6 bases). Germline assignment: CDR1 SGHDT and CDR2 YYEEEE. The length of the CDR3 is 13 residues. Trimming shortened V by 4 bases and J by 11 bases, and 18 bases separated the two germline ends. The whole variable domain, filled in from reference TRBV5-6 and TRBJ1-1, reads DAGVTQSPTHLIKTRGQQVTLRCSPKSGHDTVSWYQQALGQGPQFIFQYYEEEERQRGNFPDRFSGHQFPNYSSELNVNALLLGDSALYLCASSRTDSGSAFFGQGTRLTVV.

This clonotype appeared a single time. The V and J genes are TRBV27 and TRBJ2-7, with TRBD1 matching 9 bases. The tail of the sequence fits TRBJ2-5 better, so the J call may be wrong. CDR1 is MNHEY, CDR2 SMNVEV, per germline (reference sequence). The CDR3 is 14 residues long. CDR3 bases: TGTGCCAGCAGAACAGGGGGCTGGGAGGAGACCCAGTACTTC. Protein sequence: CASRTGGWEETQYF.

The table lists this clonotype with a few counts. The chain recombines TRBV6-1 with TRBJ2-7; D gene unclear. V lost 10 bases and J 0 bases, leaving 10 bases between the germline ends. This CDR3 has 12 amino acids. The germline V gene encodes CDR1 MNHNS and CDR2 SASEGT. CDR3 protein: CATTESSYEQYF. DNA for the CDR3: TGTGCCACGACGGAGAGCTCCTACGAGCAGTACTTC.

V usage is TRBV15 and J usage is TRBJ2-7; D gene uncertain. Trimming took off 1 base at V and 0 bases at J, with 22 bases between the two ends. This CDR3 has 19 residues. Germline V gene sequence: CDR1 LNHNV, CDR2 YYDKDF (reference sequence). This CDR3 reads CATSRGGALGRISSYEQYF. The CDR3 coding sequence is TGTGCCACCAGCAGAGGTGGCGCCTTAGGAAGGATCAGCTCCTACGAGCAGTACTTC.

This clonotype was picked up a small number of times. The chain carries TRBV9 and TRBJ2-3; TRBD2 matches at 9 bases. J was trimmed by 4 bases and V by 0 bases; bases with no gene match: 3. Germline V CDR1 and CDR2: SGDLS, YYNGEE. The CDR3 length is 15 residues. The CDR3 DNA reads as TGTGCCAGCAGCGTAGTGGCTAGCGGGGCAGATACGCAGTATTTT. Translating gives CASSVVASGADTQYF. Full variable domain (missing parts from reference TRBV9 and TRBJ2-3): DSGVTQTPKHLITATGQRVTLRCSPRSGDLSVYWYQQSLDQGLQFLIQYYNGEERAKGNILERFSAQQFPDLHSELNLSSLELGDSALYFCASSVVASGADTQYFGPGTRLTVL.

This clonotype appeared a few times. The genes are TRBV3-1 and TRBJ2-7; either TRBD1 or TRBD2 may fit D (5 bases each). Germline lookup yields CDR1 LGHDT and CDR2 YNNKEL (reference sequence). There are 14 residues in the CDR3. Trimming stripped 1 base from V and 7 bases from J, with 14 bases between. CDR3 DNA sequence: TGTGCCAGCAGCCAAGGCTCAGGGCGGAGGGAGCAGTACTTC. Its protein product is CASSQGSGRREQYF.

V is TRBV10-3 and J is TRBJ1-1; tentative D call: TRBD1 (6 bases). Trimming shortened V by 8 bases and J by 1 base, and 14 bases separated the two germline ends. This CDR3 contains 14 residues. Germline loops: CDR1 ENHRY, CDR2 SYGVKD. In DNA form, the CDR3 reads TGTGCCATCCGCCCGGGACACCAGAACACTGAAGCTTTCTTT. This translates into CAIRPGHQNTEAFF.

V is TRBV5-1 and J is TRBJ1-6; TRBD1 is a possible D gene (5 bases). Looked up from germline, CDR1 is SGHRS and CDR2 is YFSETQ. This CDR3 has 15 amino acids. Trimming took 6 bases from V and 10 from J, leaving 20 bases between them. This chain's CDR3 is CASTLATGRQSPLHF. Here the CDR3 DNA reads TGCGCCAGCACCCTCGCAACAGGAAGGCAATCACCCCTCCACTTT.

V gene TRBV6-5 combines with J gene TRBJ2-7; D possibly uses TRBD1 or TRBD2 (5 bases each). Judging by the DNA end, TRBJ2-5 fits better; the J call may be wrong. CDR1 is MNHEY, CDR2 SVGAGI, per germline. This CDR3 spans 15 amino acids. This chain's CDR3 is CASILFGDGAGTQYF. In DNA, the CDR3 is TGTGCCAGCATATTATTTGGGGACGGTGCGGGGACCCAGTACTTC.

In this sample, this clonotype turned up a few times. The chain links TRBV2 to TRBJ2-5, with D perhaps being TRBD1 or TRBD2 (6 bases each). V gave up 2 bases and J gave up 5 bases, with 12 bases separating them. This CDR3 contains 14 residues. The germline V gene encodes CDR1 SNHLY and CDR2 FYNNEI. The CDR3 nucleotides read TGTGCCAGCAGTGAACTGGGGGCGGGGGAGACCCAGTACTTC. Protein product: CASSELGAGETQYF.

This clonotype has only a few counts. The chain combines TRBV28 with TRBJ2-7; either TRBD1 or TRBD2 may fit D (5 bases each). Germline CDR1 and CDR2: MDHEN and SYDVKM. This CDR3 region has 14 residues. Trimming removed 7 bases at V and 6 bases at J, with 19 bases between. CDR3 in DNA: TGTGCCAGCACCTTGGGGACGTCCTACGGCGAGCAGTACTTC. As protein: CASTLGTSYGEQYF.